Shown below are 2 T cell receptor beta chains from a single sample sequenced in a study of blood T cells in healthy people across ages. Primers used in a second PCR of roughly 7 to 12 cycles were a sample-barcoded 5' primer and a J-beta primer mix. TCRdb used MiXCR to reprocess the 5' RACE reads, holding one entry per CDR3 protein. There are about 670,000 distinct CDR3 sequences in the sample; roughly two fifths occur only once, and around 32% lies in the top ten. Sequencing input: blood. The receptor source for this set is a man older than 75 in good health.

The CDR3 DNA reads as TGTGCCAGTAACACGGACACTAATGAAAAACTGTTTTTT. Translated, it gives CASNTDTNEKLFF. The rearrangement links TRBV19 to TRBJ1-4, with unresolved D. In germline, CDR1 is LNHDA, CDR2 SQIVND (reference sequence). Trimming pared 7 bases from V and 2 bases from J, leaving 8 bases between. CDR3 length equals 13 residues.

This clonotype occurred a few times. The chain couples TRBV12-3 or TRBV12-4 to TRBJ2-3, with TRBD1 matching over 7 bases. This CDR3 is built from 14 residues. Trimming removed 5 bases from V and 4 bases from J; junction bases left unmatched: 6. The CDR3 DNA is TGTGCCAGCAGTGCCGACCAGGGGGCAGATACGCAGTATTTT. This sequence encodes CASSADQGADTQYF.